Shown below are 4 T cell receptor beta chains from a single sample sequenced in a study of cytomegalovirus exposure and HLA in healthy donors (dated by TCRdb to the late 2010s). The library was prepared using the immunoSEQ multiplex PCR assay. The multiplex PCR relied on a mix of 60 forward primers for TCR Vbeta segments and 13 reverse primers for TCR Jbeta segments. Entries here come from immuneACCESS through TCRdb and include only in-frame sequences with V and J called. Some clones fail to appear in such tables; in the studies checked, an unresolved V gene covers under half of the shortfall, and the cause of the remainder is unknown. This sample gives about 160,000 clones in total; roughly 77% of them show up just once. The top ten clones comprise 3.7% of the sample. Sequencing input: PBMCs. The receptors stem from a man in his thirties or forties in good health and CMV-seropositive.

The chain recombines TRBV30 with TRBJ2-7; 8 bases fit TRBD1. CDR3 length equals 13 residues. Germline values: CDR1 GTSNPN, CDR2 SVGIG (reference sequence). Trimming cost V 3 bases and J 3 bases; bases outside gene matches: 4. The CDR3 coding sequence is TGTGCCTGGAGGGACAGGGCGGGCTACGAGCAGTACTTC. It codes for CAWRDRAGYEQYF.

The chain links TRBV6-4 to TRBJ1-6; D may be TRBD1 (5 bases). The CDR3 covers 16 residues. Germline V gene sequence: CDR1 MRHNA, CDR2 SNTAGT. V was pared by 0 bases and J by 5 bases, with 11 bases between. DNA for the CDR3: TGTGCCAGCAGTGACTCAGCAGGGTTCAATAATTCACCCCTCCACTTT. This codes for CASSDSAGFNNSPLHF.

V usage is TRBV6-5 and J usage is TRBJ2-2; D possibly corresponds to TRBD2 (7 bases). The germline V gene encodes CDR1 MNHEY and CDR2 SVGAGI. V lost 2 bases to trimming and J lost 9 bases, with 13 bases between them. The CDR3 extends over 14 amino acids. CDR3 DNA sequence: TGTGCCAGCAGTTACGGGGGGGCCTTGAGGGAGCTGTTTTTT. It yields the protein CASSYGGALRELFF.

V usage is TRBV6-1 and J usage is TRBJ1-5, with TRBD1 identical over 10 bases. The CDR3 spans 15 residues. Germline values: CDR1 MNHNS, CDR2 SASEGT. With 3 bases clipped from V and 3 bases from J, the junction kept 2 bases outside the gene matches. CDR3 amino acids: CASSEGQGINQPQHF. The DNA for the CDR3 is TGTGCCAGCAGTGAGGGACAGGGGATCAATCAGCCCCAGCATTTT.